The 18 T cell receptor beta chains given below trace back to one sample, sequenced in a study of shared clonotypes between healthy human individuals. Positively selected for CCR7, the CD45RO-negative cells used as naive CD8 cells excluded terminally differentiated effector memory CD45RA+ cells. Sequenced by immunoSEQ multiplex PCR; TCRdb stores in-frame clones only, minus some. The sample comprises 2 million to 2.5 million clones, just over 90% of which are singletons, and approximately 1.7% rests with the top ten. Sequenced input: naive CD8+ T cells from PBMCs. The receptor set was obtained from a man between 18 and 35 years old in good health. Some clones in this sample may be carry-over from other donors' samples.

The chain combines TRBV5-4 with TRBJ2-7; D may correspond to TRBD1 or TRBD2 (6 bases each). CDR3 size: 15 residues. V was trimmed by 3 bases and J by 3 bases, leaving 16 bases between them. Germline V gene data show CDR1 as SGHNT and CDR2 as YYREEE (reference sequence). The DNA of the CDR3 is TGTGCCAGCAGCTCCAGGACGGGGGCGGACTACGAGCAGTACTTC. It codes for CASSSRTGADYEQYF.

The chain has TRBV9 and TRBJ2-2; 12 bases are a match to TRBD2. V trimming: 2 bases; J trimming: 10 bases; junction bases outside the gene matches: 6. The CDR3 runs to 15 residues. CDR1 and CDR2 (germline): SGDLS, YYNGEE. The CDR3 region has the DNA TGTGCCAGCAGCGTGACTAGCGGGGGTCGCGTGGAGCTGTTTTTT. Its translation: CASSVTSGGRVELFF.

DNA for the CDR3: TGTGCCAGCAGCCTCGACAGATACACCGGGGAGCTGTTTTTT. Translating it yields CASSLDRYTGELFF. The rearrangement links TRBV7-3 to TRBJ2-2, with D possibly TRBD1 on 5 matching bases. Deletions cut 5 bases from V and 3 bases from J, with 10 bases between. Looked up from germline, CDR1 is SGHTA and CDR2 is FQGTGA. The CDR3 extends over 14 amino acids.

The chain joins TRBV9 to TRBJ2-1; D is undetermined. The CDR3 is 15 amino acids. CDR1 SGDLS and CDR2 YYNGEE come from the germline V gene. The V end lost 0 bases, the J end lost 2 bases, and 9 bases lay between the germline ends. The CDR3 protein is CASSVASSPYNEQFF. The CDR3 nucleotides read TGTGCCAGCAGCGTAGCAAGCAGCCCCTACAATGAGCAGTTCTTC. The complete variable domain, with remaining parts taken from reference TRBV9 and TRBJ2-1, reads DSGVTQTPKHLITATGQRVTLRCSPRSGDLSVYWYQQSLDQGLQFLIQYYNGEERAKGNILERFSAQQFPDLHSELNLSSLELGDSALYFCASSVASSPYNEQFFGPGTRLTVL.

The chain links TRBV6-5 to TRBJ1-5, with unresolved D. The CDR3 is 14 amino acids. Germline values: CDR1 MNHEY, CDR2 SVGAGI. V shed 2 bases and J shed 2 bases, with 7 bases lying between them. This CDR3 is CASSYRYGNQPQHF. CDR3 nucleotides: TGTGCCAGCAGTTACAGGTACGGCAATCAGCCCCAGCATTTT.

The chain carries TRBV19 and TRBJ1-1, with 10 bases lining up with TRBD1. The CDR3 totals 16 residues. Germline V gene data show CDR1 as LNHDA and CDR2 as SQIVND (reference sequence). With 7 bases clipped from V and 2 bases from J, the junction kept 10 bases outside the gene matches. The CDR3 reads CASTLGQGSPNTEAFF. The CDR3 nucleotides are TGTGCCAGTACTCTGGGACAGGGGTCCCCTAACACTGAAGCTTTCTTT.

The gene calls are TRBV7-9 and TRBJ1-2; no clear D gene. The V gene lost 5 bases and the J gene lost 10 bases, with 23 bases spanning the gap. Germline loops: CDR1 SEHNR, CDR2 FQNEAQ (reference sequence). This CDR3 has 15 residues. The CDR3 sequence: CASSGEWHPTMVYTF. The CDR3 DNA sequence: TGTGCCAGCAGCGGGGAGTGGCACCCTACTATGGTCTACACCTTC. The variable domain in full, completed from reference TRBV7-9 and TRBJ1-2, reads DTGVSQNPRHKITKRGQNVTFRCDPISEHNRLYWYRQTLGQGPEFLTYFQNEAQLEKSRLLSDRFSAERPKGSFSTLEIQRTEQGDSAMYLCASSGEWHPTMVYTFGSGTRLTVV.

The chain has TRBV12-5 and TRBJ2-3; TRBD2 matches 11 bases. CDR3 size: 18 residues. V was clipped by 3 bases and J by 8 bases; unmatched bases: 16. Germline CDR1 and CDR2: LGHNT and FRNRAP. CDR3 loop: CASGLPEGLAAARATQYF. DNA for the CDR3: TGTGCTAGTGGTTTACCCGAGGGACTAGCGGCCGCTAGGGCTACGCAGTATTTT. Full variable domain (rest looked up from reference TRBV12-5 and TRBJ2-3): DARVTQTPRHKVTEMGQEVTMRCQPILGHNTVFWYRQTMMQGLELLAYFRNRAPLDDSGMPKDRFSAEMPDATLATLKIQPSEPRDSAVYFCASGLPEGLAAARATQYFGPGTRLTVL.

This clone showed up just a few times. The rearrangement links TRBV19 to TRBJ1-1; D call uncertain. V shed 9 bases and J shed 5 bases, with 10 bases lying between them. The CDR3 is 11 residues long. The germline V gene has CDR1 LNHDA and CDR2 SQIVND (reference sequence). The CDR3 DNA is TGTGCCAGCGGATGGAGGACTGAAGCTTTCTTT. Amino acids: CASGWRTEAFF.

This chain uses TRBV6-5 with TRBJ2-1; the D gene is possibly TRBD1 (6 bases). Per germline, CDR1 MNHEY and CDR2 SVGAGI. The CDR3 covers 15 residues. Trimming removed 2 bases at V and 4 bases at J, with 12 bases between. The CDR3: CASSYDRTHYNEQFF. DNA for the CDR3: TGTGCCAGCAGTTACGACAGGACCCATTACAATGAGCAGTTCTTC.

This clone was detected once. The V and J genes are TRBV5-6 and TRBJ2-1; tentative D call: TRBD2 (5 bases). The CDR3 is made up of 12 amino acids. Germline V gene data show CDR1 as SGHDT and CDR2 as YYEEEE. Trimming stripped 1 base from V and 9 bases from J, with 8 bases between. CDR3 sequence reads: CASSLKGSEQFF. CDR3 bases: TGTGCCAGCAGCTTGAAAGGGAGTGAGCAGTTCTTC.

The table lists this clone with a few counts. This chain links TRBV30 with TRBJ1-1; no clear D gene. CDR1 and CDR2 (germline): GTSNPN, SVGIG (reference sequence). This CDR3 comprises 13 residues. The ends were cut back, 2 bases at V and 4 bases at J, with 11 bases in the middle. In nucleotides, the CDR3 is TGTGCCTGGAGTTTGTCGGGGATCACTGAAGCTTTCTTT. Translating gives CAWSLSGITEAFF.

J is TRBJ2-7 and V is TRBV5-6; the match to TRBD2 covers 8 bases. The CDR3 is 16 amino acids. Trimming cost V 0 bases and J 3 bases; bases outside gene matches: 8. Germline V gene lookup returns CDR1 SGHDT and CDR2 YYEEEE. The CDR3 loop is CASSLVETGGNYEQYF. CDR3 sequence (DNA): TGTGCCAGCAGCTTGGTCGAGACGGGAGGGAACTACGAGCAGTACTTC. Filled out from reference TRBV5-6 and TRBJ2-7, the complete variable domain reads DAGVTQSPTHLIKTRGQQVTLRCSPKSGHDTVSWYQQALGQGPQFIFQYYEEEERQRGNFPDRFSGHQFPNYSSELNVNALLLGDSALYLCASSLVETGGNYEQYFGPGTRLTVT.

V and J are TRBV5-6 and TRBJ2-4; maybe TRBD2 (6 bases). The V gene's germline CDR1 is SGHDT and CDR2 YYEEEE. CDR3 length: 14 amino acids. V lost 2 bases, J lost 3 bases, and 9 bases lay in between. The CDR3 is CASSFWGGKNIQYF. In nucleotides, the CDR3 is TGTGCCAGCAGCTTTTGGGGAGGCAAAAACATTCAGTACTTC.

V is TRBV2 and J is TRBJ2-3; no clear D. This CDR3 has 15 residues. The V gene lost 6 bases and the J gene lost 4 bases, with 17 bases spanning the gap. Germline values: CDR1 SNHLY, CDR2 FYNNEI. In DNA, the CDR3 is TGTGCCAGCAGAGACCTTTCGACTCTGGCAGATACGCAGTATTTT. This gives the protein CASRDLSTLADTQYF.

The J gene is TRBJ1-2, the V gene TRBV7-9; a weak D match, TRBD1 (6 bases). This CDR3 has 16 residues. Germline CDR1 and CDR2: SEHNR and FQNEAQ (reference sequence). V was clipped by 6 bases and J by 1 base, with 18 bases between them. The CDR3 loop is CASRTGWAGVNYGYTF. CDR3 bases: TGTGCCAGCAGGACGGGATGGGCAGGGGTTAACTATGGCTACACCTTC. Drawing the rest from reference TRBV7-9 and TRBJ1-2, the complete variable domain is DTGVSQNPRHKITKRGQNVTFRCDPISEHNRLYWYRQTLGQGPEFLTYFQNEAQLEKSRLLSDRFSAERPKGSFSTLEIQRTEQGDSAMYLCASRTGWAGVNYGYTFGSGTRLTVV.

Points on this clone: At one end the junction does not follow the germline gene, possibly because of a read error. This rearrangement joins TRBV13 to TRBJ1-1; D is uncertain. CDR1 is PRHDT, CDR2 FYEKMQ, per germline (reference sequence). The CDR3 has 11 amino acids. The CDR3 loop reads CASSPGRTRIF. The CDR3 coding sequence is TGTGCCAGCAGCCCAGGTCGCACTAGGATCTTT.

This clone was counted a single time. The chain links TRBV6-6 to TRBJ1-2; 10 bases match TRBD1. The V gene's germline CDR1 is MNHNY and CDR2 SVGAGI (reference sequence). The V and J ends lost 2 bases and 0 bases, in that order; junction bases with no gene match: 3. The CDR3 has 16 amino acids. Written as DNA, the CDR3 is TGTGCCAGCAGTTACGACAGGGGGCTTTCTAACTATGGCTACACCTTC. Translation: CASSYDRGLSNYGYTF.